This T cell receptor (beta chain) was sequenced in a study of tumor-infiltrating lymphocytes in localized non-small cell lung cancer. Turning to the study itself: From each patient, both tumor and uninvolved lung, non-adjacent to tumor, were sampled.

General study findings and limits: Technical variation could not be separated from intratumor heterogeneity here. Higher tumor T cell infiltration than in uninvolved lung was supported by TCRbeta sequencing. TCR sequencing covered a subset of patients with enough tissue.

As concerns this clone: Its antigen remains unidentified.

Per germline, CDR1 SQVTM and CDR2 ANQGSEA. CDR3 length: 13 amino acids. Trimming took 4 bases from V and 4 from J, leaving 11 bases between them. TCRdb's table, derived via immunoSEQ multiplex PCR, lists solely in-frame clones and lacks some. The sample lists roughly 8,000 clones, about 60% occurring once. The chain couples TRBV29-1 to TRBJ2-1, with D perhaps being TRBD1 or TRBD2 (5 bases each). The sequenced material came from uninvolved lung tissue not adjacent to the tumor. The TCR sequence derives from a human donor with non-small cell lung cancer. CDR3 residues: CSVGGTEYNEQFF. In DNA, the CDR3 is TGCAGCGTTGGAGGGACCGAGTACAATGAGCAGTTCTTC.